These 27 T cell receptor beta chains came from one sample sequenced in a study of T cells in Graves' hyperthyroidism and ophthalmopathy. Researchers took RNA transcripts and amplified the TCR beta CDR3 regions from them. The TCR CDR3 was amplified in a first-round RT-PCR using the HTBI primer set. TCRdb reprocessed the multiplex PCR reads via MiXCR and lists one record per CDR3 protein. The table has fewer than 350,000 distinct CDR3 sequences, around 15% seen once. The specimen sequenced was blood. These receptors all come from a woman aged 45 to 65 with Graves' hyperthyroidism that later progressed to Graves' ophthalmopathy.

This clonotype was counted between two and nine times. The chain links TRBV28 to TRBJ1-1; D gene uncertain. The length of the CDR3 is 14 residues. The germline V gene has CDR1 MDHEN and CDR2 SYDVKM. Trimming took 2 bases from V and 0 from J, leaving 7 bases between them. CDR3: CASSLVAMNTEAFF. The DNA of the CDR3 is TGTGCCAGCAGTTTAGTAGCCATGAACACTGAAGCTTTCTTT.

This chain uses TRBV7-8 with TRBJ2-7, with 11 bases identical to TRBD1. The germline CDR1 and CDR2 sequences are SGHVS and FQNEAQ. J lost 7 bases, V lost 5 bases, and 10 bases had no gene match. The CDR3 loop spans 15 amino acids. CDR3 nucleotide sequence: TGTGCCAGCAGCAGCCGGGACAGGGGGATGATTGAGCAGTACTTC. Its translation is CASSSRDRGMIEQYF.

This clonotype came up many times. This rearrangement joins TRBV28 to TRBJ1-3, with D uncertain. CDR1 and CDR2 from the germline V gene are MDHEN and SYDVKM. The length of the CDR3 is 15 residues. The germline V and J ends were trimmed by 2 bases and 0 bases, with 8 bases remaining between them. The CDR3 loop reads CASSLRPLSGNTIYF. DNA of the CDR3: TGTGCCAGCAGTTTAAGACCACTCTCTGGAAACACCATATATTTT.

This clonotype appeared many times. The chain carries TRBV7-8 and TRBJ1-4; the D is unclear. The CDR3 runs to 15 residues. CDR1 is SGHVS, CDR2 FQNEAQ, per germline. V was shortened by 1 base and J by 5 bases, with 11 bases between the two germline ends. The CDR3 is CASSLEQRGNEKLFF. CDR3 DNA sequence: TGTGCCAGCAGCTTAGAACAGCGTGGAAATGAAAAACTGTTTTTT.

This clonotype has ten or more counts. V is TRBV7-2 and J is TRBJ2-5; 7 bases map to TRBD1. Germline trimming cut 5 bases from V and 13 bases from J; bases unmatched to any gene: 13. The CDR3 spans 13 residues. The germline V gene encodes CDR1 SGHTA and CDR2 FQGNSA. CDR3 in amino acids: CASSTNQGVVWYF. DNA for the CDR3: TGTGCCAGCAGCACTAATCAGGGGGTTGTGTGGTACTTC.

This clonotype was found many times. The chain combines TRBV2 with TRBJ2-1, with TRBD2 matching over 9 bases. The V segment lost 3 bases and the J segment 7 bases; nucleotides outside the gene matches: 7. This CDR3 has 15 amino acids. In germline, CDR1 is SNHLY, CDR2 FYNNEI. The CDR3 nucleotides read TGTGCCAGCAGTGAGGTGGCGGGAGGGCCAAATGAGCAGTTCTTC. Amino acid sequence: CASSEVAGGPNEQFF.

This chain connects TRBV20-1 to TRBJ2-3; 11 positions match TRBD2. Looked up from germline, CDR1 is DFQATT and CDR2 is SNEGSKA (reference sequence). The CDR3 loop spans 16 amino acids. The J segment lost 0 bases and the V segment lost 2 bases, leaving 4 bases of the junction unmatched. The CDR3 spells CSARPLAGASTDTQYF. The CDR3 DNA reads TGCAGTGCTAGACCACTAGCGGGAGCTAGCACAGATACGCAGTATTTT.

The chain is built from TRBV15 and TRBJ1-2, with TRBD1 as a possible D gene (5 bases). The CDR3 runs 14 residues. Deletions cut 4 bases from V and 2 bases from J, with 11 bases between. The germline gives CDR1 LNHNV, CDR2 YYDKDF (reference sequence). CDR3 loop: CATSNLPGNYGYTF. In DNA, the CDR3 is TGTGCCACCAGCAACCTCCCAGGGAACTATGGCTACACCTTC.

The table lists this clonotype with a few counts. The rearrangement links TRBV2 to TRBJ2-2, with 7 bases that match TRBD2. Germline V gene lookup returns CDR1 SNHLY and CDR2 FYNNEI. J was trimmed by 1 base and V by 2 bases; bases with no gene match: 7. The CDR3 covers 17 residues. The CDR3 loop reads CASSEPLTSENTGELFF. The CDR3 DNA sequence: TGTGCCAGCAGTGAACCCCTCACTAGCGAGAACACCGGGGAGCTGTTTTTT. The whole variable domain, filled in from reference TRBV2 and TRBJ2-2, reads EPEVTQTPSHQVTQMGQEVILRCVPISNHLYFYWYRQILGQKVEFLVSFYNNEISEKSEIFDDQFSVERPDGSNFTLKIRSTKLEDSAMYFCASSEPLTSENTGELFFGEGSRLTVL.

This clonotype was observed at least ten times. The V and J genes are TRBV2 and TRBJ2-1; TRBD2 might be the D (5 bases). Trimming left V 6 bases short and J 5 bases short, with 14 bases between. The CDR3 has 14 amino acids. Germline V gives CDR1 SNHLY, CDR2 FYNNEI. The CDR3 spells CASSPAWENNEQFF. The CDR3 DNA is TGTGCCAGCAGCCCCGCGTGGGAGAACAATGAGCAGTTCTTC.

There are many counts of this clonotype. The gene calls are TRBV10-3 and TRBJ2-3, with D possibly TRBD1 on 9 matching bases. CDR1 is ENHRY, CDR2 SYGVKD, per germline. The CDR3 has 16 amino acids. Trimming shortened V by 10 bases and J by 6 bases, and 26 bases separated the two germline ends. The CDR3 DNA sequence: TGTGCCACGACGGACAGGGGTAAAACTAGCGGTGATACGCAGTATTTT. It yields the protein CATTDRGKTSGDTQYF.

This clonotype was found many times. The chain has TRBV7-8 and TRBJ2-5, with 13 positions matching TRBD2. This CDR3 spans 19 amino acids. With V trimmed by 5 bases and J by 0 bases, 12 bases remained unmatched. Germline CDR1 reads SGHVS; CDR2 reads FQNEAQ. CDR3 sequence (DNA): TGTGCCAGCAGCCCCAGACTAGCGGGAGGAACCGCGTACCAAGAGACCCAGTACTTC. Translated: CASSPRLAGGTAYQETQYF.

The table lists this clonotype with many counts. The chain employs TRBV2 and TRBJ2-2; TRBD1 aligns across 7 bases. The germline V gene has CDR1 SNHLY and CDR2 FYNNEI. The V and J ends lost 6 bases and 4 bases, in that order; junction bases with no gene match: 2. CDR3 length: 13 residues. CDR3 in DNA: TGTGCCAGCAGCGGACAGGTCACCGGGGAGCTGTTTTTT. Protein: CASSGQVTGELFF.

This clonotype was seen at least ten times. The rearrangement links TRBV29-1 to TRBJ2-6; D not resolved. Per germline, CDR1 SQVTM and CDR2 ANQGSEA. CDR3 length: 12 amino acids. Trimming removed 4 bases from V and 1 base from J, with 2 bases in between. The CDR3 DNA reads TGCAGCGTTGTTTCTGGGGCCAACGTCCTGACTTTC. Translating gives CSVVSGANVLTF.

This clonotype has a count of ten or more. The rearrangement joins TRBV29-1 to TRBJ1-2; tentative D call: TRBD1 (6 bases). The V and J ends lost 4 bases and 3 bases respectively, with 12 bases between them. Germline CDR1 is SQVTM and CDR2 is ANQGSEA. The CDR3 spans 13 residues. The CDR3 loop reads CSVARGQDYGYTF. CDR3 DNA sequence: TGCAGCGTTGCACGGGGGCAGGACTATGGCTACACCTTC.

This clonotype has ten or more counts. The chain recombines TRBV11-2 with TRBJ2-7; D is uncertain. The germline V gene encodes CDR1 SGHAT and CDR2 FQNNGV. V lost 5 bases to trimming and J lost 1 base, with 18 bases between them. The CDR3 loop spans 16 amino acids. The CDR3 coding sequence is TGTGCCAGCAGCCTTCCCTGGAATACCTATTCCTACGAGCAGTACTTC. This translates into CASSLPWNTYSYEQYF.

The rearrangement joins TRBV20-1 to TRBJ2-3; possibly TRBD2 for D (6 bases). Germline values: CDR1 DFQATT, CDR2 SNEGSKA (reference sequence). This CDR3 is 15 amino acids long. The V end was cut by 2 bases, the J end by 1 base, with 13 bases between. DNA of the CDR3: TGCAGTGCTAGACCCCGGGAGTGGGGCACAGATACGCAGTATTTT. Protein sequence: CSARPREWGTDTQYF.

This clonotype came up a few times. The chain joins TRBV7-9 to TRBJ2-5; D is uncertain. This CDR3 is built from 13 residues. V was trimmed by 1 base and J by 5 bases, leaving 8 bases between them. The germline CDR1 and CDR2 sequences are SEHNR and FQNEAQ (reference sequence). CDR3 DNA: TGTGCCAGCAGCTTAGGGTTTGCCGAGACCCAGTACTTC. This translates into CASSLGFAETQYF.

This clonotype was seen many times. The chain couples TRBV19 to TRBJ1-1; a weak D match, TRBD1 (5 bases). The CDR3 is 14 amino acids. V was trimmed by 7 bases and J by 4 bases, leaving 16 bases between them. Per the germline V gene, CDR1 is LNHDA and CDR2 is SQIVND (reference sequence). The CDR3 is CASNDFGGITEAFF. The CDR3 DNA reads as TGTGCCAGTAATGATTTTGGGGGGATCACTGAAGCTTTCTTT.

This clonotype was seen many times. V usage is TRBV13 and J usage is TRBJ2-5; 12 bases fit TRBD2. J lost 5 bases, V lost 0 bases, and 7 bases had no gene match. This CDR3 comprises 17 residues. CDR1 and CDR2 from the germline V gene are PRHDT and FYEKMQ (reference sequence). CDR3 in DNA: TGTGCCAGCAGCTTAGGGACTAGCGGGAGTTTAAGGGAGACCCAGTACTTC. It is translated as CASSLGTSGSLRETQYF.

This clonotype was found many times. V gene TRBV4-1 combines with J gene TRBJ2-3, with 11 bases fitting TRBD2. V was clipped by 4 bases and J by 3 bases; unmatched bases: 6. The CDR3 covers 16 residues. CDR1 is MGHRA, CDR2 YSYEKL, per germline. The CDR3 spells CASSLGLAGWTDTQYF. In DNA form, the CDR3 reads TGCGCCAGCAGCCTTGGACTAGCGGGCTGGACAGATACGCAGTATTTT.

The CDR3 bases are TGCAGTGGGAGCCAGGGAGTAAACACTGAAGCTTTCTTT. It specifies CSGSQGVNTEAFF. The chain has TRBV20-1 and TRBJ1-1, with a weak D call TRBD1 (5 bases). The germline V gene has CDR1 DFQATT and CDR2 SNEGSKA (reference sequence). V lost 7 bases to trimming and J lost 2 bases, with 14 bases between them. This CDR3 region has 13 residues.

This clonotype was observed at least ten times. V usage is TRBV6-5 and J usage is TRBJ1-2, with a possible D match to TRBD1 (5 bases). Germline CDR1 and CDR2: MNHEY and SVGAGI. The CDR3 runs to 16 residues. Trimming left V 0 bases short and J 2 bases short, with 13 bases between. The DNA for the CDR3 is TGTGCCAGCAGTTACTCCGGGGGAGGGAGGAACTATGGCTACACCTTC. Translation gives CASSYSGGGRNYGYTF.

This clonotype was detected many times. The V gene is TRBV5-4, the J gene TRBJ2-5; 10 bases are shared with TRBD1. This CDR3 is built from 17 residues. With 6 bases clipped from V and 2 bases from J, the junction kept 13 bases outside the gene matches. Germline V gene sequence: CDR1 SGHNT, CDR2 YYREEE (reference sequence). The CDR3 spells CASNSRDRGVGQETQYF. The CDR3 DNA sequence: TGTGCCAGCAATTCCCGGGACAGGGGAGTCGGGCAAGAGACCCAGTACTTC.

The chain joins TRBV13 to TRBJ2-7; 8 bases match TRBD1. The V segment lost 5 bases and the J segment 2 bases; nucleotides outside the gene matches: 5. Germline-derived CDR1 and CDR2 are PRHDT and FYEKMQ (reference sequence). The length of the CDR3 is 14 residues. DNA of the CDR3: TGTGCCAGCAGCCCGCCAGGGGGCCCCTACGAGCAGTACTTC. This sequence encodes CASSPPGGPYEQYF.

The chain carries TRBV14 and TRBJ2-3; 16 nucleotides align to TRBD2. J lost 1 base, V lost 4 bases, and 14 bases had no gene match. The CDR3 totals 21 residues. Germline V gene data show CDR1 as SGHDN and CDR2 as FVKESK. CDR3 sequence: CASSPPAPGLAGGRRTDTQYF. The CDR3 DNA is TGTGCCAGCAGCCCCCCCGCACCGGGACTAGCGGGAGGGCGCCGCACAGATACGCAGTATTTT.

As concerns this clonotype: This may be a read error, as it is one base from a much larger clone. The J gene is TRBJ2-7, the V gene TRBV5-6, with D perhaps assigned TRBD1 or TRBD2 (5 bases each). The CDR3 extends over 13 amino acids. In germline, CDR1 is SGHDT, CDR2 YYEEEE. The CDR3 DNA is TGTGCCAACAGCTTACCAGTGAGGGGCGAGCAGTACTTC. This codes for CANSLPVRGEQYF. The entire variable domain, with the rest obtained from reference TRBV5-6 and TRBJ2-7, is as follows: DAGVTQSPTHLIKTRGQQVTLRCSPKSGHDTVSWYQQALGQGPQFIFQYYEEEERQRGNFPDRFSGHQFPNYSSELNVNALLLGDSALYLCANSLPVRGEQYFGPGTRLTVT.